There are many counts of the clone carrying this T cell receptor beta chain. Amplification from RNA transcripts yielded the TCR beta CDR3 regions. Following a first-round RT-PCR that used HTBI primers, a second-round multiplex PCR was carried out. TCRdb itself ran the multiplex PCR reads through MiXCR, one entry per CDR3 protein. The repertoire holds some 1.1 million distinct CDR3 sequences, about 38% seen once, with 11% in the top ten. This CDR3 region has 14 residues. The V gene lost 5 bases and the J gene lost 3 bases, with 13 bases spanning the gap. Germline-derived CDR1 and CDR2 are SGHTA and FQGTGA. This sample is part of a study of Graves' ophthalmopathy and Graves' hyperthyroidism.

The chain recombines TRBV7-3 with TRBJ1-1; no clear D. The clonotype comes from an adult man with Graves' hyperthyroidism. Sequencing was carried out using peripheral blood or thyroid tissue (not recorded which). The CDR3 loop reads CASSLGGSHTEAFF. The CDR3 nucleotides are TGTGCCAGCAGCCTAGGCGGGAGTCACACTGAAGCTTTCTTT.